This entry lists 17 T cell receptor beta chains sequenced from one sample in a study of cytomegalovirus exposure and HLA in healthy donors. Primers included in the PCR were 60 Vbeta and 13 Jbeta primers. Sequencing was performed with immunoSEQ multiplex PCR; in TCRdb, only in-frame clones are kept and a portion is missing. This table has fewer than 350,000 clones, over 85% appearing once. Sequencing was done on a sample of PBMCs. All receptors derive from a young woman in good health and CMV-seronegative.

The chain carries TRBV7-2 and TRBJ1-2, with 7 positions matching TRBD1. The germline gives CDR1 SGHTA, CDR2 FQGNSA. With V trimmed by 3 bases and J by 4 bases, 5 bases remained unmatched. The CDR3 loop spans 14 amino acids. CDR3 in amino acids: CASSFEGAIYGYTF. CDR3 bases: TGTGCCAGCAGCTTCGAGGGGGCGATCTATGGCTACACCTTC.

The genes are TRBV19 and TRBJ1-5, with unresolved D. The V and J ends lost 0 bases and 6 bases respectively, with 6 bases between them. The V gene's germline CDR1 is LNHDA and CDR2 SQIVND (reference sequence). The CDR3 runs 13 residues. Written as DNA, the CDR3 is TGTGCCAGTAGTATAGATCGGGTTCAGCCCCAGCATTTT. Its protein product is CASSIDRVQPQHF.

The V and J genes are TRBV5-6 and TRBJ1-4, with a possible D match to TRBD1 (6 bases). Germline CDR1 and CDR2: SGHDT and YYEEEE. The CDR3 spans 14 residues. The V gene lost 3 bases and the J gene lost 4 bases, with 10 bases spanning the gap. CDR3 nucleotide sequence: TGTGCCAGCAGCTCTACAGGGCGTAATGAAAAACTGTTTTTT. It is translated as CASSSTGRNEKLFF. The whole variable domain, filled in from reference TRBV5-6 and TRBJ1-4, reads DAGVTQSPTHLIKTRGQQVTLRCSPKSGHDTVSWYQQALGQGPQFIFQYYEEEERQRGNFPDRFSGHQFPNYSSELNVNALLLGDSALYLCASSSTGRNEKLFFGSGTQLSVL.

The chain links TRBV13 to TRBJ2-1; 11 positions agree with TRBD2. Germline CDR1 is PRHDT and CDR2 is FYEKMQ (reference sequence). The CDR3 loop spans 18 amino acids. V shed 1 base, J shed 0 bases, and the junction held 5 bases outside the gene matches. CDR3 DNA: TGTGCCAGCAGCTTAGCGACTAGCGGGATGAGCTCCTACAATGAGCAGTTCTTC. Protein product: CASSLATSGMSSYNEQFF.

The chain joins TRBV10-3 to TRBJ2-1; no definite D call. Trimming shortened V by 11 bases and J by 0 bases, and 14 bases separated the two germline ends. This CDR3 region has 14 residues. Germline CDR1 is ENHRY and CDR2 is SYGVKD. The CDR3 DNA reads as TGTGCCGCGAACAGCCTGAGCTCCTACAATGAGCAGTTCTTC. Protein: CAANSLSSYNEQFF.

CDR3 protein: CATSRDRGDEKLFF. In DNA form, the CDR3 reads TGTGCCACCAGCAGAGACCGAGGTGATGAAAAACTGTTTTTT. The genes are TRBV15 and TRBJ1-4; no firm D call. Germline loops: CDR1 LNHNV, CDR2 YYDKDF (reference sequence). CDR3 size: 14 residues. V lost 0 bases, J lost 6 bases, and 8 bases lay in between.

This rearrangement joins TRBV19 to TRBJ2-3; D not certain. There are 13 residues in the CDR3. Between the trimmed V and J ends, which lost 6 bases and 5 bases, there was a span of 12 bases. Germline V gene lookup returns CDR1 LNHDA and CDR2 SQIVND (reference sequence). Here the CDR3 DNA reads TGTGCCAGTAGAGCTGCACCCGTAGATACGCAGTATTTT. Protein sequence: CASRAAPVDTQYF.

A few counts support this clone. CDR3 amino acids: CAISDIAGDYNEQFF. The CDR3 region has the DNA TGTGCCATCAGTGATATAGCGGGGGACTACAATGAGCAGTTCTTC. The chain couples TRBV10-3 to TRBJ2-1; 9 bases fit TRBD2. V gave up 3 bases and J gave up 3 bases; unmatched junction bases: 3. The CDR3 extends over 15 amino acids. Looked up from germline, CDR1 is ENHRY and CDR2 is SYGVKD.

The chain carries TRBV5-1 and TRBJ2-1, with D perhaps matching TRBD1 (7 bases). The V end lost 0 bases, the J end lost 9 bases, and 13 bases lay between the germline ends. This CDR3 contains 14 residues. Germline values: CDR1 SGHRS, CDR2 YFSETQ. The CDR3 sequence: CASSLGQGLTEQFF. Here the CDR3 DNA reads TGCGCCAGCAGCTTGGGACAGGGACTCACTGAGCAGTTCTTC.

The rearrangement uses TRBV9 and TRBJ1-1, with D perhaps TRBD1 (5 bases). Germline CDR1 SGDLS, CDR2 YYNGEE. This CDR3 is built from 14 residues. V was cut by 3 bases and J by 9 bases, with 18 bases left in between. The CDR3 nucleotides read TGTGCCAGCAGCGAGGCGAGGGGAAGCGGGAAAGCTTTCTTT. Translating gives CASSEARGSGKAFF.

This clone was recorded only once. The chain joins TRBV27 to TRBJ2-7, with D maybe TRBD1 (6 bases). Germline V gene sequence: CDR1 MNHEY, CDR2 SMNVEV (reference sequence). V lost 0 bases and J lost 12, with 15 bases in between. The CDR3 consists of 13 residues. The CDR3 protein is CASSLSAQGQWYF. The CDR3 DNA follows: TGTGCCAGCAGTTTATCGGCACAGGGCCAGTGGTACTTC.

The rearrangement uses TRBV7-3 and TRBJ2-5, with unresolved D. This CDR3 is 13 amino acids long. V lost 1 base, J lost 3 bases, and 6 bases lay in between. Germline assignment: CDR1 SGHTA and CDR2 FQGTGA. The CDR3 sequence: CASSLSREETQYF. CDR3 sequence (DNA): TGTGCCAGCAGCTTAAGCCGGGAAGAGACCCAGTACTTC.

V is TRBV13 and J is TRBJ2-1; TRBD1 agrees at 8 bases. CDR3 length: 17 residues. The V segment lost 0 bases and the J segment 4 bases; nucleotides outside the gene matches: 8. Germline V lookup: CDR1 PRHDT, CDR2 FYEKMQ (reference sequence). In DNA, the CDR3 is TGTGCCAGCAGCTTAGGCGCCGGACAGGGCCCATACAATGAGCAGTTCTTC. This gives the protein CASSLGAGQGPYNEQFF.

The chain couples TRBV7-9 to TRBJ1-4, with 7 bases aligning to TRBD1. The length of the CDR3 is 12 residues. The V gene end was trimmed by 5 bases and the J gene end by 17 bases; junction bases not matched to a gene: 11. Germline V gene sequence: CDR1 SEHNR, CDR2 FQNEAQ (reference sequence). The CDR3 DNA reads as TGTGCCAGCAGCCGGGGAAAGGGACAGCCCTTTTTT. Its translation is CASSRGKGQPFF. The whole variable domain, filled in from reference TRBV7-9 and TRBJ1-4, reads DTGVSQNPRHKITKRGQNVTFRCDPISEHNRLYWYRQTLGQGPEFLTYFQNEAQLEKSRLLSDRFSAERPKGSFSTLEIQRTEQGDSAMYLCASSRGKGQPFFGSGTQLSVL.

This chain links TRBV7-3 with TRBJ1-1; weak D call: TRBD1 (5 bases). Trimming cost V 5 bases and J 3 bases, with 10 bases left between them. In germline, CDR1 is SGHTA, CDR2 FQGTGA. The CDR3 has 13 residues. In nucleotides, the CDR3 is TGTGCCAGCAGCATACAGGTCGACACTGAAGCTTTCTTT. This sequence encodes CASSIQVDTEAFF.

CDR3 in amino acids: CASRLDREGYTF. CDR3 DNA: TGTGCCAGCAGGCTGGACAGGGAGGGCTACACCTTC. The rearrangement joins TRBV2 to TRBJ1-2; 8 positions agree with TRBD1. The CDR3 is 12 residues long. Losses at the gene ends were 6 bases for V and 8 bases for J; bases not matched to a gene: 5. Germline assignment: CDR1 SNHLY and CDR2 FYNNEI.

The chain has TRBV18 and TRBJ2-7; no clear D. Germline loops: CDR1 KGHSH, CDR2 LQKENI. There are 14 residues in the CDR3. The V end lost 6 bases, the J end lost 0 bases, and 12 bases lay between the germline ends. CDR3 bases: TGTGCCAGCTCCTTCCTCCCGAGCTCCTACGAGCAGTACTTC. The encoded protein is CASSFLPSSYEQYF.